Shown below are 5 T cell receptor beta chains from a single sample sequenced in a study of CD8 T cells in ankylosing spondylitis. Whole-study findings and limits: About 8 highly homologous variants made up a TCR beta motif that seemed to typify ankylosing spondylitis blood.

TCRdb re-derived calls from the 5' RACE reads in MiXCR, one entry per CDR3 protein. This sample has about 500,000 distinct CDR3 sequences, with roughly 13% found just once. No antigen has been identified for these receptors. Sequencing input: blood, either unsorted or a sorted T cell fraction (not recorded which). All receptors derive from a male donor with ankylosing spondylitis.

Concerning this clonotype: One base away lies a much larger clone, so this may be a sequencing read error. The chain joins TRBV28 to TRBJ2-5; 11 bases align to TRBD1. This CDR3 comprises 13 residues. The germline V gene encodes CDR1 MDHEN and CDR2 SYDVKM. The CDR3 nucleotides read TGTGCCGGCAGGGGGACAGGGGGAGAGACCCAGTACTTC. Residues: CAGRGTGGETQYF.

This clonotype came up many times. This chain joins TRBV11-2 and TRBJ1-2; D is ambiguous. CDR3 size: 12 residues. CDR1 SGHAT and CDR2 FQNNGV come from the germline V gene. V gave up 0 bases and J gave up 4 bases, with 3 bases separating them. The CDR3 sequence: CASSLDLYGYTF. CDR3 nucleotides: TGTGCCAGCAGCTTAGACCTCTATGGCTACACCTTC. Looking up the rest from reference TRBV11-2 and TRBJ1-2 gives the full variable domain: EAGVAQSPRYKIIEKRQSVAFWCNPISGHATLYWYQQILGQGPKLLIQFQNNGVVDDSQLPKDRFSAERLKGVDSTLKIQPAKLEDSAVYLCASSLDLYGYTFGSGTRLTVV.

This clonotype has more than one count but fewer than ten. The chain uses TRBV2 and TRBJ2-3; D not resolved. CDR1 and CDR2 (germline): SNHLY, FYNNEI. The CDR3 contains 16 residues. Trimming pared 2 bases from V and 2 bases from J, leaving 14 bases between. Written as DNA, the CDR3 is TGTGCCAGCAGTGAATTTTTGTCAGCTACCACAGATACGCAGTATTTT. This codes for CASSEFLSATTDTQYF.

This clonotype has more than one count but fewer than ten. As DNA, the CDR3 is TGTGCCAGCAGCCTCCTTCTTCAGGGAGGCCCCGATGGCTACACCTTC. This sequence encodes CASSLLLQGGPDGYTF. This chain connects TRBV3-1 to TRBJ1-2; a possible D gene is TRBD1 (5 bases). Germline lookup yields CDR1 LGHDT and CDR2 YNNKEL (reference sequence). The ends were cut back, 4 bases at V and 6 bases at J, with 21 bases in the middle. The CDR3 totals 16 residues.

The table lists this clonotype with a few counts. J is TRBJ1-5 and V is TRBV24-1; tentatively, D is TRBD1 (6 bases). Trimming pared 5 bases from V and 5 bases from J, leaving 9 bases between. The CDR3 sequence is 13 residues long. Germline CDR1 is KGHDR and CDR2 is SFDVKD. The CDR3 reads CATSVEGDQPQHF. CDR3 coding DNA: TGTGCCACCAGTGTGGAGGGGGATCAGCCCCAGCATTTT.